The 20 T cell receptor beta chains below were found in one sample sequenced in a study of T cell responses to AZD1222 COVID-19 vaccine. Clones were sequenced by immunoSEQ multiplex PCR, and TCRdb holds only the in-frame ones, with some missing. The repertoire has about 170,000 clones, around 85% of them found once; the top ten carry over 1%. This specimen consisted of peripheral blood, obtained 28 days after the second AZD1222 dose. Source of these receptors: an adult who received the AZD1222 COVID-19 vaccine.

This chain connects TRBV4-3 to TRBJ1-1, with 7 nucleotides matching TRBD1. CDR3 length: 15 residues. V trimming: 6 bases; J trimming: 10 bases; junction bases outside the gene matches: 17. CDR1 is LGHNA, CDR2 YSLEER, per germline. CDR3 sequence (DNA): TGCGCCAGCAGTCAAAATACAGGGGTCGGACGAGGAGCTTTCTTT. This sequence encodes CASSQNTGVGRGAFF.

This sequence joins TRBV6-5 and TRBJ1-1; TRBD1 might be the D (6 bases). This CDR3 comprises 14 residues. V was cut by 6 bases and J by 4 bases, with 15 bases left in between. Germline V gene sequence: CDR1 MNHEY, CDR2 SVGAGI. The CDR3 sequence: CASRRGGLGTEAFF. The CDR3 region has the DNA TGTGCCAGCAGGAGGGGGGGATTGGGCACTGAAGCTTTCTTT.

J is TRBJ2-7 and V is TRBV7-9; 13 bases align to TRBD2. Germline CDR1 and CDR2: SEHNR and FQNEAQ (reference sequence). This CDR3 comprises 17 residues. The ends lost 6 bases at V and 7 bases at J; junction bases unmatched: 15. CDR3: CASRPHPRTSGGEEQYF. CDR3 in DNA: TGTGCCAGCAGACCCCATCCGAGGACTAGCGGGGGTGAAGAGCAGTACTTC.

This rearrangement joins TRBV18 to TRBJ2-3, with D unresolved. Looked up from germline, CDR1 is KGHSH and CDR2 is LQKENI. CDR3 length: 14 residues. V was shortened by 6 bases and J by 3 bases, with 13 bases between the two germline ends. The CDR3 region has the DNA TGTGCCAGCTCCCCAGTGGGCACGACAGATACGCAGTATTTT. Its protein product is CASSPVGTTDTQYF. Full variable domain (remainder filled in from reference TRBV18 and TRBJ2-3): NAGVMQNPRHLVRRRGQEARLRCSPMKGHSHVYWYRQLPEEGLKFMVYLQKENIIDESGMPKERFSAEFPKEGPSILRIQQVVRGDSAAYFCASSPVGTTDTQYFGPGTRLTVL.

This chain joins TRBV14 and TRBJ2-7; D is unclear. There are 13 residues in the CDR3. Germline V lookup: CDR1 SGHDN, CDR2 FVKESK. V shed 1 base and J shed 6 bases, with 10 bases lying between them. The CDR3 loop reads CASSQAPLLEQYF. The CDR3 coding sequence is TGTGCCAGCAGCCAAGCGCCCCTTCTCGAGCAGTACTTC.

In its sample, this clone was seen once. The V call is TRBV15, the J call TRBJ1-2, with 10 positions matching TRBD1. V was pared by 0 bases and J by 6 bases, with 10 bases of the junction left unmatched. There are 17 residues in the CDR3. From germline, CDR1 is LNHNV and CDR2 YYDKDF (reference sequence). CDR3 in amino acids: CATSRDQTDRGKHGYTF. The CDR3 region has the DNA TGTGCCACCAGCAGAGATCAGACGGACAGGGGGAAGCATGGCTACACCTTC.

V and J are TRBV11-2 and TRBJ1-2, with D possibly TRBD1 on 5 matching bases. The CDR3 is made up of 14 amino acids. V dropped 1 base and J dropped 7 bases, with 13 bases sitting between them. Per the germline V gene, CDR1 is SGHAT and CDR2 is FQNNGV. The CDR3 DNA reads TGTGCCAGCAGCTTAGGCACCGGGACTTCTGGCTACACCTTC. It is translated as CASSLGTGTSGYTF.

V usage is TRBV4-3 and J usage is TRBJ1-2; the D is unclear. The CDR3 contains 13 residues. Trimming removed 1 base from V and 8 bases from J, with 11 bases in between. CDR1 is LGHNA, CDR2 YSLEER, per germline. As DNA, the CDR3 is TGCGCCAGCAGCCAAGGCAGGACGGAGGGCTACACCTTC. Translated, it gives CASSQGRTEGYTF.

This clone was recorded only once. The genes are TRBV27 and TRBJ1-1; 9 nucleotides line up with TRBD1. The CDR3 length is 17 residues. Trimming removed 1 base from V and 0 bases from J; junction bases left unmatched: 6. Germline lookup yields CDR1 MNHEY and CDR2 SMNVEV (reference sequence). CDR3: CASSLWGWTGVNTEAFF. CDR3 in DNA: TGTGCCAGCAGTTTATGGGGATGGACAGGGGTGAACACTGAAGCTTTCTTT.

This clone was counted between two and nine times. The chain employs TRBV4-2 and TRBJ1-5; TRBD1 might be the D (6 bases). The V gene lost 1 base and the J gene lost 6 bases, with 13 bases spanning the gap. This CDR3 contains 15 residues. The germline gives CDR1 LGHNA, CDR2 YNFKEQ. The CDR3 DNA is TGTGCCAGCAGCCAAGGATCAGGGGTAGGTCAGCCCCAGCATTTT. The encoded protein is CASSQGSGVGQPQHF.

The CDR3 spells CASSLADIVYTF. CDR3 bases: TGTGCCAGCAGCTTAGCCGACATCGTCTACACCTTC. V is TRBV7-9 and J is TRBJ1-2; D call uncertain. Deletions cut 0 bases from V and 10 bases from J, with 9 bases between. This CDR3 is 12 amino acids long. CDR1 is SEHNR and CDR2 is FQNEAQ in the germline V gene (reference sequence).

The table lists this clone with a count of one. CDR3 DNA: TGTGCCAGCAGCCCCTGGGGCATCCGATATGAAGCTTTCTTT. Translation gives CASSPWGIRYEAFF. V gene TRBV3-1 (or the pseudogene TRBV3-2) combines with J gene TRBJ1-1; the D gene is possibly TRBD1 (5 bases). CDR1 and CDR2 from the germline V gene are LGHDT and YNNKEL (reference sequence). Trimming removed 4 bases from V and 7 bases from J, with 16 bases in between. The CDR3 is 14 residues long.

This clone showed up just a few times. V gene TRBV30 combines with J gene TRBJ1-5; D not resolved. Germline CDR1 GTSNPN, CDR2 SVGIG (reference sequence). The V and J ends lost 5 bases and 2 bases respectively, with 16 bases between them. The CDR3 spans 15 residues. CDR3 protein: CAWSPAFGGNQPQHF. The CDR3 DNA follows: TGTGCCTGGTCCCCGGCATTTGGAGGCAATCAGCCCCAGCATTTT.

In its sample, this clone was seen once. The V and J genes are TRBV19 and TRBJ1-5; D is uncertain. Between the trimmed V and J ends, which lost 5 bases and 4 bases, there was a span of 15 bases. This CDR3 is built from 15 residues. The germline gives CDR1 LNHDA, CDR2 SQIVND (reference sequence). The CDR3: CASSGSPAGNQPQHF. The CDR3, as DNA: TGTGCCAGTAGTGGGTCGCCAGCTGGGAATCAGCCCCAGCATTTT.

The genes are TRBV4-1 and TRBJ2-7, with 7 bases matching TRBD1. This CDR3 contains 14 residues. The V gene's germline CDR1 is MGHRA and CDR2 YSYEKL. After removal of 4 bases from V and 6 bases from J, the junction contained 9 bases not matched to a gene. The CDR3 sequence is CASSPRTGVGEQYF. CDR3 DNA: TGCGCCAGCAGCCCTAGGACAGGCGTGGGCGAGCAGTACTTC.

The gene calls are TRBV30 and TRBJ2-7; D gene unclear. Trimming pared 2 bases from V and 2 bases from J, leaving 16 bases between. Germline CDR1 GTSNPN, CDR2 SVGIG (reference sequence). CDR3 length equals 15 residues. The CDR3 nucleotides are TGTGCCTGGAGTTACCCGTCAGTACTCCCCTACGAGCAGTACTTC. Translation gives CAWSYPSVLPYEQYF.

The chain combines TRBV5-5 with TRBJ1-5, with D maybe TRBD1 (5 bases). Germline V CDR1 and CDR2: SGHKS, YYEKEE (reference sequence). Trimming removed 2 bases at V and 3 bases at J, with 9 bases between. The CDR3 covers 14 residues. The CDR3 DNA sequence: TGTGCCAGCAGCTTCTCAGGGATCAATCAGCCCCAGCATTTT. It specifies CASSFSGINQPQHF.

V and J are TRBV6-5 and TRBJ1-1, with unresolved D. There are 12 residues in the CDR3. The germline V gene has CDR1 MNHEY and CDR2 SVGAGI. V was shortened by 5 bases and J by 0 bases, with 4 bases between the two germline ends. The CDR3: CASSRMNTEAFF. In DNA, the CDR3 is TGTGCCAGCAGTAGGATGAACACTGAAGCTTTCTTT.

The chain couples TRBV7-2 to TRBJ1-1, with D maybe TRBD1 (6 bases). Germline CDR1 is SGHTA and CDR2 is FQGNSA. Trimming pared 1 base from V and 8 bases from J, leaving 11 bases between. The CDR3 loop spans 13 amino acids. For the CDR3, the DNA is TGTGCCAGCAGCTTAGTTGGGAGGGGGGAAGCTTTCTTT. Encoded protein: CASSLVGRGEAFF.

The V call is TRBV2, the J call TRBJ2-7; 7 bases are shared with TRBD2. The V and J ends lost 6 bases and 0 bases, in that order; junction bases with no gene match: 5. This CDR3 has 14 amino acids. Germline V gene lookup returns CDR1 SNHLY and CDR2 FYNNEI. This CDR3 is CASSPRGVSYEQYF. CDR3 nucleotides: TGTGCCAGCAGCCCCCGGGGGGTCTCCTACGAGCAGTACTTC.